These 10 T cell receptor beta chains were sequenced from one sample in a study of blood T cell repertoires in COVID-19. TCRdb's copy holds only in-frame clones and misses some; the assay was immunoSEQ multiplex PCR. The sample shows about 130,000 clones, 80% of them seen only once. The sequenced sample was peripheral blood. The receptor source for this set is a man in his 70s with acute or convalescent COVID-19.

This clone was seen just once. This rearrangement joins TRBV6-5 to TRBJ2-6; 7 bases fit TRBD1. J lost 12 bases, V lost 8 bases, and 7 bases had no gene match. Germline V lookup: CDR1 MNHEY, CDR2 SVGAGI. CDR3 length: 12 residues. This chain's CDR3 is CASGQVSLVLTF. CDR3 bases: TGTGCCAGCGGACAGGTCTCACTCGTCCTGACTTTC.

The rearrangement links TRBV5-1 to TRBJ1-6, with D perhaps matching TRBD1 (5 bases). This CDR3 is built from 15 residues. V was shortened by 3 bases and J by 3 bases, with 10 bases between the two germline ends. The germline CDR1 and CDR2 sequences are SGHRS and YFSETQ. The CDR3: CASSWGRDYNSPLHF. In DNA, the CDR3 is TGCGCCAGCAGCTGGGGCAGGGACTATAATTCACCCCTCCACTTT.

The rearrangement links TRBV29-1 to TRBJ2-7; TRBD2 matches 13 bases. CDR1 is SQVTM and CDR2 is ANQGSEA in the germline V gene. Losses at the gene ends were 6 bases for V and 7 bases for J; bases not matched to a gene: 9. The CDR3 extends over 14 amino acids. CDR3 sequence reads: CSVTSGGALREQYF. The CDR3 coding sequence is TGCAGCGTAACTAGCGGGGGGGCCTTGAGGGAGCAGTACTTC.

The chain couples TRBV29-1 to TRBJ2-5; TRBD2 aligns across 11 bases. Germline values: CDR1 SQVTM, CDR2 ANQGSEA. CDR3 length equals 14 residues. Trimming cost V 3 bases and J 3 bases; bases outside gene matches: 3. The CDR3 region has the DNA TGCAGCGTTGAGCCGGGACTAGCGGAAGAGACCCAGTACTTC. It codes for CSVEPGLAEETQYF.

This chain uses TRBV21-1 with TRBJ1-1. TRBV21-1 is tagged as a pseudogene. This CDR3 spans 14 amino acids. The CDR3 DNA reads as TGTGCCAGCAGCAAAATGGGGGGACCAACTGAAGCTTTCTTT. This gives the protein CASSKMGGPTEAFF.

The chain employs TRBV2 and TRBJ2-1; D perhaps matches TRBD1 (6 bases). The CDR3 covers 16 residues. The ends were cut back, 5 bases at V and 2 bases at J, with 16 bases in the middle. Germline V gene sequence: CDR1 SNHLY, CDR2 FYNNEI. The CDR3 reads CASSPRGQDAYNEQFF. The CDR3 DNA reads TGTGCCAGCAGTCCAAGGGGACAAGATGCCTACAATGAGCAGTTCTTC.

This clone was seen a few times. This chain uses TRBV18 with TRBJ2-1; D not certain. The CDR3 has 15 residues. Germline-derived CDR1 and CDR2 are KGHSH and LQKENI. V lost 3 bases to trimming and J lost 8 bases, with 17 bases between them. The DNA of the CDR3 is TGTGCCAGCTCACCTCTATCCCAGCCAAGCGATGAGCAGTTCTTC. Its protein product is CASSPLSQPSDEQFF.

The chain couples TRBV5-3 to TRBJ1-1; D possibly corresponds to TRBD1 (6 bases). TRBV5-3 is given ORF status, its function remaining uncertain. V was shortened by 2 bases and J by 4 bases, with 12 bases between the two germline ends. CDR3 size: 14 residues. The CDR3 bases are TGTGCCAGAAGCTTCAGGGGACCCATCACTGAAGCTTTCTTT. Translated, it gives CARSFRGPITEAFF.

The chain is built from TRBV4-2 and TRBJ1-2; perhaps TRBD1 as D (6 bases). V lost 6 bases to trimming and J lost 4 bases, with 15 bases between them. Germline V gene lookup returns CDR1 LGHNA and CDR2 YNFKEQ. The CDR3 sequence is 14 residues long. CDR3 nucleotides: TGTGCCAGCAGTCCAACTCAGGGGCCCTATGGCTACACCTTC. This translates into CASSPTQGPYGYTF.

This clone has just a few counts. The rearrangement links TRBV6-6 to TRBJ2-5; no clear D gene. The CDR3 length is 11 residues. The V and J ends lost 6 bases and 3 bases respectively, with 5 bases between them. Germline-derived CDR1 and CDR2 are MNHNY and SVGAGI (reference sequence). CDR3 sequence: CASSAEETQYF. The CDR3 DNA sequence: TGTGCCAGCAGCGCGGAAGAGACCCAGTACTTC.